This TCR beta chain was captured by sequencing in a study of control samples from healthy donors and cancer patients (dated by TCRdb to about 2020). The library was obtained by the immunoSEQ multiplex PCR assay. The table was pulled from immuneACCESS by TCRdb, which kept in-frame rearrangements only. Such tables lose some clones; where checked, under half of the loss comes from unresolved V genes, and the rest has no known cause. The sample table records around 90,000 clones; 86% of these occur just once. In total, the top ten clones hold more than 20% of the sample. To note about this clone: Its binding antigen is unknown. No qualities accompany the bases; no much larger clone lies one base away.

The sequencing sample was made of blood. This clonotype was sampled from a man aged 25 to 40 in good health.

Here the CDR3 is given as CASSLDSIANTEAFF. The bases are TGTGCCAGCAGCTTAGATTCCATAGCGAACACTGAAGCTTTCTTT. This receptor chain uses TRBV7-8 and TRBJ1-1, with the D gene not clear enough to name. CDR1 and CDR2 (SGHVS, FQNEAQ) derive from the germline V gene. From its cysteine to its phenylalanine, the CDR3 spans 15 amino acids. The retained sequence is limited to the CDR3, 45 bases, with the frame set at the first base. V is shortened by 1 base, J by 1 base, and the region joining them spans 10 bases.